One sample yielded the 24 T cell receptor beta chains listed below, sequenced in a study of T cells after yellow fever vaccination. TCRdb processed the 5' RACE reads anew with MiXCR; each CDR3 protein has one entry. The sample includes more than 300,000 distinct CDR3 sequences, over 8.5% of them seen just once. Sequencing used CD4+ T cells sorted from PBMCs, obtained 45 days after the yellow fever booster vaccination. The receptor source for this set is a man between 18 and 35 years old who received the YFV17D yellow fever vaccine.

The chain has TRBV6-5 and TRBJ2-1; 9 bases are a match to TRBD2. Germline V gene data show CDR1 as MNHEY and CDR2 as SVGAGI. The ends lost 6 bases at V and 0 bases at J; junction bases unmatched: 21. The CDR3 has 21 residues. The DNA of the CDR3 is TGTGCCAGCAGCCTCTCTTGGTTCAGAGGCGGGGGGGCGAGCTCCTACAATGAGCAGTTCTTC. The encoded protein is CASSLSWFRGGGASSYNEQFF.

The rearrangement uses TRBV4-1 and TRBJ1-4; 7 positions match TRBD1. CDR1 MGHRA and CDR2 YSYEKL come from the germline V gene. The CDR3 runs to 15 residues. V lost 2 bases to trimming and J lost 3 bases; unmatched junction nucleotides: 3. The CDR3 loop reads CASSQTGAPNEKLFF. In nucleotides, the CDR3 is TGCGCCAGCAGCCAAACAGGGGCCCCTAATGAAAAACTGTTTTTT.

The table lists this clonotype with many counts. The chain couples TRBV5-1 to TRBJ1-5; D gene uncertain. CDR1 and CDR2 (germline): SGHRS, YFSETQ. V gave up 2 bases and J gave up 7 bases, with 13 bases separating them. This CDR3 has 14 residues. CDR3 nucleotide sequence: TGCGCCAGCAGCTTTGGAAGGAATACCCAGCCCCAGCATTTT. Translation: CASSFGRNTQPQHF. The full variable domain, rest sourced from reference TRBV5-1 and TRBJ1-5, is KAGVTQTPRYLIKTRGQQVTLSCSPISGHRSVSWYQQTPGQGLQFLFEYFSETQRNKGNFPGRFSGRQFSNSRSEMNVSTLELGDSALYLCASSFGRNTQPQHFGDGTRLSIL.

Many counts were recorded for this clonotype. The chain is built from TRBV4-2 and TRBJ2-3; D possibly corresponds to TRBD1 (5 bases). The CDR3 has 12 residues. Germline loops: CDR1 LGHNA, CDR2 YNFKEQ. V was clipped by 3 bases and J by 10 bases, with 11 bases between them. CDR3 nucleotide sequence: TGTGCCAGCAGCCAGGTCGACAGTTCGCAGTATTTT. Amino acids: CASSQVDSSQYF.

This clonotype was recorded a few times. The chain is built from TRBV12-3 or TRBV12-4 and TRBJ2-2, with unresolved D. Trimming took off 3 bases at V and 6 bases at J, with 17 bases between the two ends. The CDR3 has 16 residues. The CDR3 coding sequence is TGTGCCAGCAGTTTCGGGTCAACGGCCCGTCCCGGGGAGCTGTTTTTT. As protein: CASSFGSTARPGELFF.

Only a few counts were recorded for this clonotype. This chain connects TRBV29-1 to TRBJ1-2; 8 bases align to TRBD1. This CDR3 contains 13 residues. From germline, CDR1 is SQVTM and CDR2 ANQGSEA. The trim removed 1 base at V and 6 bases at J, leaving 4 bases unmatched. This CDR3 reads CSVEGNRGDGYTF. CDR3 nucleotides: TGCAGCGTTGAAGGAAACAGGGGGGATGGCTACACCTTC. Using reference TRBV29-1 and TRBJ1-2 for the parts outside the CDR3, the full variable domain is SAVISQKPSRDICQRGTSLTIQCQVDSQVTMMFWYRQQPGQSLTLIATANQGSEATYESGFVIDKFPISRPNLTFSTLTVSNMSPEDSSIYLCSVEGNRGDGYTFGSGTRLTVV.

This clonotype was recorded at least ten times. The chain links TRBV12-3 or TRBV12-4 to TRBJ2-2; perhaps TRBD1 as D (7 bases). V dropped 3 bases and J dropped 2 bases, with 16 bases sitting between them. There are 17 residues in the CDR3. The DNA of the CDR3 is TGTGCCAGCAGTTTCAGGGGGGACTTTTTCAACACCGGGGAGCTGTTTTTT. The encoded protein is CASSFRGDFFNTGELFF.

This clonotype was detected many times. V is TRBV6-5 and J is TRBJ2-3; D gene ambiguous. The germline V and J ends were trimmed by 6 bases and 4 bases, with 20 bases remaining between them. CDR3 length equals 16 residues. Germline V gives CDR1 MNHEY, CDR2 SVGAGI. Here the CDR3 reads CASSPGWATGADTQYF. As DNA, the CDR3 is TGTGCCAGCAGCCCCGGCTGGGCTACTGGGGCAGATACGCAGTATTTT.

This rearrangement joins TRBV27 to TRBJ2-7; 7 bases are a match to TRBD1. V shed 2 bases and J 3 bases; nucleotides not matched to a gene: 4. The CDR3 runs 14 residues. Germline loops: CDR1 MNHEY, CDR2 SMNVEV (reference sequence). The CDR3 is CASSLLGQSYEQYF. The CDR3 DNA follows: TGTGCCAGCAGTTTACTGGGACAGAGCTACGAGCAGTACTTC.

The rearrangement uses TRBV21-1 and TRBJ1-5. TRBV21-1 is deemed a pseudogene. This CDR3 region has 19 residues. The CDR3, as DNA: TGTGCCAGCAGCAAAGGGCGGGCTCGAGGGTCCTATAGCAATCAGCCCCAGCATTTT. This codes for CASSKGRARGSYSNQPQHF.

This rearrangement joins TRBV5-1 to TRBJ2-3; 7 nucleotides match TRBD1. V was pared by 8 bases and J by 4 bases, with 16 bases of the junction left unmatched. CDR3 length equals 16 residues. Germline loops: CDR1 SGHRS, CDR2 YFSETQ. DNA of the CDR3: TGCGCCAGTCAAGGGGGCGGAGCTGGGCTTCCAGATACGCAGTATTTT. As protein: CASQGGGAGLPDTQYF.

This chain links TRBV19 with TRBJ1-5, with a weak D call TRBD1 (6 bases). Trimming pared 7 bases from V and 2 bases from J, leaving 15 bases between. Looked up from germline, CDR1 is LNHDA and CDR2 is SQIVND (reference sequence). The CDR3 has 15 residues. Written as DNA, the CDR3 is TGTGCCAGTACCTTACAGGGATTGGGCAATCAGCCCCAGCATTTT. Its protein is CASTLQGLGNQPQHF.

The V gene is TRBV19, the J gene TRBJ2-6, with D tentatively TRBD1 (5 bases). CDR1 and CDR2 (germline): LNHDA, SQIVND (reference sequence). The CDR3 spans 16 residues. The V gene lost 1 base and the J gene lost 4 bases, with 11 bases spanning the gap. The CDR3 DNA reads TGTGCCAGTAGTATAGTAGGGGCGTGGGGGGCCAACGTCCTGACTTTC. This translates into CASSIVGAWGANVLTF.

The rearrangement uses TRBV7-9 and TRBJ1-3, with D tentatively TRBD1 (5 bases). The germline V and J ends were trimmed by 4 bases and 0 bases, with 10 bases remaining between them. This CDR3 is built from 15 residues. Germline lookup yields CDR1 SEHNR and CDR2 FQNEAQ (reference sequence). The CDR3 region has the DNA TGTGCCAGCAGCTATTTTGACAGCTCTGGAAACACCATATATTTT. It yields the protein CASSYFDSSGNTIYF.

This clonotype was observed many times. The CDR3 bases are TGCAGCGTTGGACAGACAGGGCGGGAGACCCAGTACTTC. It yields the protein CSVGQTGRETQYF. This chain connects TRBV29-1 to TRBJ2-5; TRBD1 agrees at 7 bases. The CDR3 has 13 amino acids. Germline-derived CDR1 and CDR2 are SQVTM and ANQGSEA. V dropped 4 bases and J dropped 5; count of bases not matched to a gene: 7.

This clonotype was observed a single time. Written as DNA, the CDR3 is TGTGCCAGCAGTGAGGCTACCAACACCGGGGAGCTGTTTTTT. Residues: CASSEATNTGELFF. V usage is TRBV2 and J usage is TRBJ2-2; no clear D. CDR1 and CDR2 (germline): SNHLY, FYNNEI. The CDR3 runs to 14 residues. V shed 3 bases and J shed 2 bases, with 7 bases lying between them.

The CDR3 bases are TGTGCCAGCAGCTCCCTGGGCCGAGGGACTGGAAACACCATATATTTT. Translating gives CASSSLGRGTGNTIYF. The rearrangement links TRBV11-2 to TRBJ1-3, with D unclear. Germline V gene lookup returns CDR1 SGHAT and CDR2 FQNNGV. Trimming cost V 4 bases and J 2 bases, with 15 bases left between them. The CDR3 is made up of 16 amino acids.

In its sample, this clonotype was seen a few times. The chain is built from TRBV7-9 and TRBJ1-2; D is undetermined. This CDR3 region has 14 residues. Germline V lookup: CDR1 SEHNR, CDR2 FQNEAQ (reference sequence). The germline V and J ends were trimmed by 3 bases and 1 base, with 9 bases remaining between them. In DNA, the CDR3 is TGTGCCAGCAGCTTTGAAACAGTTAACTATGGCTACACCTTC. It translates to CASSFETVNYGYTF.

This clonotype showed up just a few times. The chain combines TRBV5-1 with TRBJ2-2; D gene uncertain. The CDR3 runs 19 residues. V lost 3 bases and J lost 5, with 26 bases in between. CDR1 and CDR2 (germline): SGHRS, YFSETQ. CDR3 amino acids: CASSSSIPGLARSTGELFF. The CDR3 region has the DNA TGCGCCAGCAGCTCCTCAATTCCCGGTTTGGCGCGATCTACCGGGGAGCTGTTTTTT.

This clonotype was seen a few times. CDR3 protein: CASREQVADEQYF. The CDR3 coding sequence is TGTGCCAGCAGAGAACAGGTTGCGGACGAGCAGTACTTC. The rearrangement joins TRBV12-3 or TRBV12-4 to TRBJ2-7, with TRBD1 as a possible D gene (5 bases). The ends were cut back, 6 bases at V and 5 bases at J, with 14 bases in the middle. CDR3 length: 13 amino acids.

The chain is built from TRBV24-1 and TRBJ2-5, with D uncertain. V was clipped by 6 bases and J by 4 bases, with 11 bases between them. Germline V CDR1 and CDR2: KGHDR, SFDVKD. This CDR3 region has 13 residues. CDR3 bases: TGTGCCACCAGTCATTCGGGTGTAGAGACCCAGTACTTC. Translated: CATSHSGVETQYF.

This chain links TRBV18 with TRBJ2-7; perhaps TRBD1 as D (6 bases). V lost 1 base, J lost 3 bases, and 13 bases lay in between. Germline loops: CDR1 KGHSH, CDR2 LQKENI. The length of the CDR3 is 15 residues. Here the CDR3 DNA reads TGTGCCAGCTCACCACTACCGGGACAAATCTACGAGCAGTACGTC. It translates to CASSPLPGQIYEQYV.

This clonotype is a singleton in its sample. The chain recombines TRBV30 with TRBJ1-4; D not resolved. CDR3 length: 14 residues. The V gene lost 0 bases and the J gene lost 11 bases, with 16 bases spanning the gap. The germline V gene has CDR1 GTSNPN and CDR2 SVGIG (reference sequence). The CDR3 DNA sequence: TGTGCCTGGAGTGTAGGGTCCTCGAGTAAGAAACTGTTTTTT. Encoded protein: CAWSVGSSSKKLFF.

This clonotype came up a few times. This chain connects TRBV4-2 to TRBJ1-1, with TRBD1 matching 8 bases. Trimming took 4 bases from V and 1 from J; bases not matched to a gene: 5. This CDR3 is built from 15 residues. Germline assignment: CDR1 LGHNA and CDR2 YNFKEQ. Here the CDR3 DNA reads TGTGCCAGCAGCCCAGCCGGGACAGGGAACACTGAAGCTTTCTTT. It yields the protein CASSPAGTGNTEAFF.